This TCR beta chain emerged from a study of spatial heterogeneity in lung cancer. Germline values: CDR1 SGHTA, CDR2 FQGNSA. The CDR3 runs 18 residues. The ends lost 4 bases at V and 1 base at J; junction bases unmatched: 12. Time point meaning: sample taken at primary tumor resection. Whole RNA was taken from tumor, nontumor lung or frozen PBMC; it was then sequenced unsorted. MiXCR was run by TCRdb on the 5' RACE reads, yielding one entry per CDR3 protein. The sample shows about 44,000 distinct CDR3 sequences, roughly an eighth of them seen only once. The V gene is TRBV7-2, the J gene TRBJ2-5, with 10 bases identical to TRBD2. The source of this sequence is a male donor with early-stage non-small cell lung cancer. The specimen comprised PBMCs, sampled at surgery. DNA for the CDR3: TGTGCCAGCAGCTCCCAGGCCTCCGGACTAGCGGTCCAAGAGACCCAGTACTTC. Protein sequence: CASSSQASGLAVQETQYF.